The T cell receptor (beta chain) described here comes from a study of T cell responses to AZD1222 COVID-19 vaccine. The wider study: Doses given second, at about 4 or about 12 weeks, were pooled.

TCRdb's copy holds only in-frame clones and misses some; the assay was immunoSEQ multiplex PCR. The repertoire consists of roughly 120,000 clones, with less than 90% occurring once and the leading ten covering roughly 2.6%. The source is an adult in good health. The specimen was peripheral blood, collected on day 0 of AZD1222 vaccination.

CDR3 nucleotides: TGTGCCAGCAGCTTACCCGGGAGTGGGCCTGGCTACACCTTC. Protein: CASSLPGSGPGYTF. V gene TRBV7-8 combines with J gene TRBJ1-2; no clear D gene. Germline lookup yields CDR1 SGHVS and CDR2 FQNEAQ. CDR3 length: 14 amino acids. Trimming removed 2 bases from V and 7 bases from J, with 14 bases in between. Full variable domain (rest looked up from reference TRBV7-8 and TRBJ1-2): GAGVSQSPRYKVAKRGQDVALRCDPISGHVSLFWYQQALGQGPEFLTYFQNEAQLDKSGLPSDRFFAERPEGSVSTLKIQRTQQEDSAVYLCASSLPGSGPGYTFGSGTRLTVV.